This T cell receptor beta chain was retrieved from a study of post-analysis software for immune sequencing data (dated by TCRdb to between 2015 and 2017). Context from the whole study: The recorded disease courses included relapsing-remitting, secondary progressive and progressive-relapsing multiple sclerosis, and some patients had no subtype annotation. Patient repertoires were compared against roughly 11 previously published healthy control repertoires from donors aged about 6 to 28 years. A subset of samples was prepared in parallel using single-end sample barcoding, then pooled and co-amplified after Illumina adapter ligation. What the study reported, not specific to this receptor: Compared with controls, multiple sclerosis patients had significantly lower normalized Chao1 diversity, a finding suggesting substantial peripheral T-cell clonal expansion. Direct clustering with F measure revealed strong co-clustering of samples prepared in the same batch, which led to a batch-effect correction. Significantly higher frequencies in patients than in controls were found for roughly 5 TRBV segments, including TRBV5-6, TRBV5-1 and TRBV20-1. The control group was slightly older than the multiple sclerosis patient group.

Including cysteine and phenylalanine, the CDR3 has 16 amino acids. Just the 48-base CDR3 DNA is kept, in frame starting at base 1. After removal of 5 bases from V and 1 base from J, the junction retains 8 bases not matched to a gene. The germline V gene provides CDR1 SNHLY and CDR2 FYNNEI. To demonstrate the VDJtools post-analysis software, the study profiled TCR beta repertoires from the peripheral blood of about 13 young patients with multiple sclerosis. The patients with multiple sclerosis were children and adolescents between roughly 6 and 17 years of age. The library was built by means of PCR. Sequenced using an Illumina HiSeq 2500. Unique molecular identifiers were incorporated into TCR beta cDNA libraries to reduce PCR and sequencing biases. Some 500,000 cDNA molecules were obtained per 1 to 10 million input T cells, so each molecule approximated one T cell. The patient libraries were prepared and sequenced using the same protocol as the earlier healthy control dataset. Within a given batch, samples were prepared together, multiplexed and sequenced on the same HiSeq lane. Per the original workflow: MIGEC was used to process the raw barcoded reads, and molecular identifier groups with only a single read were discarded before consensus assembly and CDR3 extraction. VDJtools was used for post-analysis of the clonotype tables, with diversity normalized by down-sampling every dataset to the smallest sample size. Repertoire overlap clustering matched CDR3 amino acid but not nucleotide sequences to correct batch-related cross-sample contamination. Through fastp at Q25 and MiXCR, TCRdb rebuilt clones from the public reads, retaining in-frame beta chains. A single entry per CDR3 protein holds the most common genes and DNA from its merged rows. The V and J calls here are based on TCRdb, not the publication. For this sample the table gives hundreds of thousands of distinct CDR3 sequences, of which roughly 45% were detected only once. Jointly, the top ten make up roughly 1.7% of the sample.

With respect to this clonotype: The antigen it recognizes is unknown. No base-level quality is on record; no much larger clone is a single base apart.

The receptor comes from a girl aged 5-17 years with multiple sclerosis. The V gene is TRBV2 and the J gene is TRBJ2-1; 7 junctional bases match TRBD1. Sample: blood. The CDR3 region reads CASSPRLGQSYNEQFF. Here is the DNA: TGTGCCAGCAGTCCACGATTGGGACAGTCCTACAATGAGCAGTTCTTC.